What follows is one TCR beta chain and its context. This sample is drawn from a study of CD8+CD57+ T cells in acquired aplastic anemia. As for the study in general: Quantities of DNA derived from sorted CD4+ and CD8+ cells averaged approximately 3 ug.

CDR3 and TCR beta VDJ profiling relied on a genomic DNA template. TCRdb analysed the reads with MiXCR anew, one entry per CDR3 protein. Among 150,000 to 200,000 distinct CDR3 sequences listed, 55% to 80% were seen once. The sequence came from a human donor in good health. Material for sequencing was sorted CD4+, CD8+, or CD8+CD57+ T cells (not recorded which) from PBMCs.

CDR3 protein: CASHRGRGNTEAFF. CDR3 nucleotides: TGCGCCAGCCACAGGGGGCGGGGGAACACTGAAGCTTTCTTT. This sequence joins TRBV5-1 and TRBJ1-1; 9 nucleotides align to TRBD1. This CDR3 comprises 14 residues. The J segment lost 1 base and the V segment lost 7 bases, leaving 5 bases of the junction unmatched. Germline V gives CDR1 SGHRS, CDR2 YFSETQ.